This TCR beta chain emerged from a study of T cell changes during pregnancy in multiple sclerosis. The data were produced by immunoSEQ multiplex PCR, yet TCRdb's version contains in-frame clones alone and is incomplete. The table has tens of thousands of clones, approximately 93% seen once; the top ten hold about 3%. The CDR3 consists of 11 residues. Trimming cost V 4 bases and J 5 bases, with 8 bases left between them. Germline CDR1 is SQVTM and CDR2 is ANQGSEA. This TCR was recovered from a female donor with multiple sclerosis, enrolled in a pregnancy study. This sample comprised CD8+ T cells from peripheral blood mononuclear cells, obtained in the second trimester of pregnancy. The rearrangement links TRBV29-1 to TRBJ1-1; TRBD1 might be the D (5 bases). This CDR3 reads CSVGAGTEAFF. CDR3 coding DNA: TGCAGCGTTGGGGCAGGGACTGAAGCTTTCTTT.